This TCR beta chain derives from a study of T cells in Graves' hyperthyroidism and ophthalmopathy. Study results and limitations: A model using 13 V-J features told ophthalmopathy apart from stable hyperthyroidism.

On this clonotype itself: Its antigen is undetermined.

Amplified TCR beta CDR3 regions came from RNA transcripts. The primer set for the first-round RT-PCR of the TCR CDR3 was HTBI. Via MiXCR, TCRdb re-called the multiplex PCR reads, giving one row per CDR3 protein. This table has about 640,000 distinct CDR3 sequences, around 21% appearing once. Material for sequencing was blood. The clonotype comes from a man aged 25-45 years with Graves' ophthalmopathy.

CDR3 DNA sequence: TGTGCCAGCAGCTTATCCGGGAGCTTGACAGATACGCAGTATTTT. It yields the protein CASSLSGSLTDTQYF. V and J are TRBV13 and TRBJ2-3; tentatively, D is TRBD2 (6 bases). This CDR3 region has 15 residues. CDR1 is PRHDT, CDR2 FYEKMQ, per germline (reference sequence). Trimming left V 2 bases short and J 3 bases short, with 12 bases between.